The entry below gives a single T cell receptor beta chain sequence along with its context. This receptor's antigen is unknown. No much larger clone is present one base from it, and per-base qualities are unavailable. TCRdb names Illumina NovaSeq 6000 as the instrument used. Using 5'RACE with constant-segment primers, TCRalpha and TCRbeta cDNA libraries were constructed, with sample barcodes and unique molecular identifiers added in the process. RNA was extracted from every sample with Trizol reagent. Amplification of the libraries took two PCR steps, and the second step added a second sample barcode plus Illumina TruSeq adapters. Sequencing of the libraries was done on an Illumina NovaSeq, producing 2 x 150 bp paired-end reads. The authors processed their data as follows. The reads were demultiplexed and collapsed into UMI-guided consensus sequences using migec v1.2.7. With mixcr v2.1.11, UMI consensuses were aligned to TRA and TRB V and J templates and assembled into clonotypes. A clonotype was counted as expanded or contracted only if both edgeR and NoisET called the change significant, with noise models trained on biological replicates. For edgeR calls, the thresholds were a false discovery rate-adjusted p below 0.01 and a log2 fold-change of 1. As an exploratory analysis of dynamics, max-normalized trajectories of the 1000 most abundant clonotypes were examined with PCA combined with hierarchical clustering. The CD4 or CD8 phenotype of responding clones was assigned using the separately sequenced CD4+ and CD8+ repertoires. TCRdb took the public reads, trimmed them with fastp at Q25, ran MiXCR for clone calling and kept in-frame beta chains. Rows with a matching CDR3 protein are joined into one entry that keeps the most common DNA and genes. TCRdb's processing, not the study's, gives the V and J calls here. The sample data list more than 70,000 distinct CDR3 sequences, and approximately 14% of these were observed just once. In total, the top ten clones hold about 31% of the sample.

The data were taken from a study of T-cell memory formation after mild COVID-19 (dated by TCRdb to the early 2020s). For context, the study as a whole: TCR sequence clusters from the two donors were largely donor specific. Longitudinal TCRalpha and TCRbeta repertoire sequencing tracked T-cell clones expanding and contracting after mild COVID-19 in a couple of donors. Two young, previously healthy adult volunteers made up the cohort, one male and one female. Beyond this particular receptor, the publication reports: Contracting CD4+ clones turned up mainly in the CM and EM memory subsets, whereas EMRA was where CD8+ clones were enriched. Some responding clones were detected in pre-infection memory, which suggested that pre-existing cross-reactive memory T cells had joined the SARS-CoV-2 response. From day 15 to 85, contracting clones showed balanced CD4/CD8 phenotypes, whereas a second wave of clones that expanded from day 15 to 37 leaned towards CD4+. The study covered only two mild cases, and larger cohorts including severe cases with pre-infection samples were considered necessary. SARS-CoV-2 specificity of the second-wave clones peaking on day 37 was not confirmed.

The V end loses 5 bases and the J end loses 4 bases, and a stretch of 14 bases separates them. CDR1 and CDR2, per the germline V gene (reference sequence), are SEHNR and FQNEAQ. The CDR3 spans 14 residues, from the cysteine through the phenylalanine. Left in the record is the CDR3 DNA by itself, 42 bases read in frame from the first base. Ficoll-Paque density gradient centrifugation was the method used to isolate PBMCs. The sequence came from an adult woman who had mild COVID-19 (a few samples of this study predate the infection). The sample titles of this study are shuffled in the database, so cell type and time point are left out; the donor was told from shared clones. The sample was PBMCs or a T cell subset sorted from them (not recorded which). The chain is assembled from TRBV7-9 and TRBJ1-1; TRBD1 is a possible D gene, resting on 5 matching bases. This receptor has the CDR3 CASSRVLGGTEAFF. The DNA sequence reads TGTGCCAGCAGCCGCGTTTTGGGGGGCACTGAAGCTTTCTTT.